The 27 T cell receptor beta chains below were found in one sample sequenced in a study of blood T cell repertoires in COVID-19. TCRdb's copy holds only in-frame clones and misses some; the assay was immunoSEQ multiplex PCR. The table lists 250,000 or so clones, 91% of them singletons. The sample taken for sequencing was PBMCs or T cells enriched from blood (not recorded which). All receptors come from a human donor in a cohort exposed to, infected with or recovered from COVID-19 (not recorded which). The donor label of this sample is uncertain.

This chain uses TRBV24-1 with TRBJ2-6, with D tentatively TRBD1 (5 bases). Germline CDR1 is KGHDR and CDR2 is SFDVKD. The CDR3 totals 14 residues. The V end lost 11 bases, the J end lost 0 bases, and 10 bases lay between the germline ends. The CDR3 DNA follows: TGTGCCAACCTACAGGCCTCTGGGGCCAACGTCCTGACTTTC. Its translation is CANLQASGANVLTF.

The CDR3 reads CASSLGSGEAFF. As DNA, the CDR3 is TGCGCCAGCAGCTTGGGGTCAGGGGAAGCTTTCTTT. This sequence joins TRBV5-1 and TRBJ1-1; D is possibly TRBD1 (5 bases). V was clipped by 0 bases and J by 8 bases, with 8 bases between them. Per germline, CDR1 SGHRS and CDR2 YFSETQ. CDR3 length: 12 amino acids.

The rearrangement joins TRBV7-8 to TRBJ2-1, with D possibly being TRBD2 (6 bases). Trimming took off 7 bases at V and 8 bases at J, with 27 bases between the two ends. Germline CDR1 and CDR2: SGHVS and FQNEAQ. The CDR3 totals 17 residues. This chain's CDR3 is CASTLMGEVIPYDEQFF. The CDR3 nucleotides read TGTGCCAGCACTTTAATGGGGGAGGTTATCCCCTATGATGAGCAGTTCTTC.

This clone appeared once. The chain couples TRBV6-6 to TRBJ1-4; 8 bases match TRBD1. Germline CDR1 and CDR2: MNHNY and SVGAGI (reference sequence). The junction had 1 base not matched to a gene; V was cut back by 4 bases and J by 3 bases. The CDR3 consists of 14 residues. CDR3 sequence reads: CASSSGQANEKLFF. The CDR3 DNA reads TGTGCCAGCAGTTCGGGACAGGCTAATGAAAAACTGTTTTTT.

This chain joins TRBV7-3 and TRBJ2-1; 7 bases are shared with TRBD2. Looked up from germline, CDR1 is SGHTA and CDR2 is FQGTGA. The ends lost 7 bases at V and 5 bases at J; junction bases unmatched: 11. The length of the CDR3 is 15 residues. CDR3 protein: CASTPGEGRNNEQFF. The CDR3 DNA follows: TGTGCCAGCACCCCGGGGGAGGGTAGGAACAATGAGCAGTTCTTC.

The chain links TRBV12-3 or TRBV12-4 to TRBJ1-4; no clear D. This CDR3 comprises 13 residues. Trimming took off 1 base at V and 7 bases at J, with 7 bases between the two ends. CDR3 nucleotides: TGTGCCAGCAGTTTAGGGGCGGGTGAAAAACTGTTTTTT. Translating it yields CASSLGAGEKLFF.

V usage is TRBV14 and J usage is TRBJ1-2; 7 nucleotides align to TRBD1. The germline gives CDR1 SGHDN, CDR2 FVKESK. CDR3 length: 14 residues. The ends lost 4 bases at V and 4 bases at J; junction bases unmatched: 6. In DNA, the CDR3 is TGTGCCAGCAGCCTTACAGGGGATGGCTATGGCTACACCTTC. This gives the protein CASSLTGDGYGYTF.

V is TRBV12-5 and J is TRBJ1-1; the D gene is possibly TRBD1 (6 bases). Between the trimmed V and J ends, which lost 0 bases and 2 bases, there was a span of 19 bases. From germline, CDR1 is LGHNT and CDR2 FRNRAP. This CDR3 region has 18 residues. The CDR3 sequence is CASGLVGLRDILNTEAFF. CDR3 DNA sequence: TGTGCTAGTGGTTTGGTCGGACTCCGGGACATCCTAAACACTGAAGCTTTCTTT.

This rearrangement joins TRBV11-2 to TRBJ2-7; TRBD1 might be the D (6 bases). The germline V and J ends were trimmed by 3 bases and 4 bases, with 13 bases remaining between them. The CDR3 totals 14 residues. Germline V gives CDR1 SGHAT, CDR2 FQNNGV. Written as DNA, the CDR3 is TGTGCCAGCAGCTTGTCGGACAGCCTTTACGAGCAGTACTTC. Translating gives CASSLSDSLYEQYF.

The chain has TRBV19 and TRBJ1-2; D is undetermined. This CDR3 spans 14 amino acids. Germline V lookup: CDR1 LNHDA, CDR2 SQIVND (reference sequence). The V end was cut by 5 bases, the J end by 0 bases, with 10 bases between. CDR3 loop: CASSVGLANYGYTF. The DNA for the CDR3 is TGTGCCAGTAGTGTTGGACTAGCTAACTATGGCTACACCTTC.

The chain recombines TRBV7-2 with TRBJ1-5, with a tentative D call TRBD1 (5 bases). V lost 3 bases and J lost 5, with 11 bases in between. This CDR3 is 14 amino acids long. Germline CDR1 and CDR2: SGHTA and FQGNSA. CDR3 loop: CASSFTGGDQPQHF. In DNA, the CDR3 is TGTGCCAGCAGCTTTACGGGGGGGGATCAGCCCCAGCATTTT.

The J gene is TRBJ1-2, the V gene TRBV5-1; D not resolved. Germline lookup yields CDR1 SGHRS and CDR2 YFSETQ. The CDR3 sequence is 12 residues long. Trimming took off 4 bases at V and 8 bases at J, with 12 bases between the two ends. CDR3 in DNA: TGCGCCAGCAGCCTGAGTGGAGGCGGCTACACCTTC. Its translation is CASSLSGGGYTF.

This rearrangement joins TRBV9 to TRBJ2-2, with TRBD2 matching over 7 bases. The CDR3 runs to 16 residues. Germline V gene sequence: CDR1 SGDLS, CDR2 YYNGEE. Germline trimming cut 2 bases from V and 0 bases from J; bases unmatched to any gene: 4. In DNA form, the CDR3 reads TGTGCCAGCAGCGTCGTAAGCGGGGCGAACACCGGGGAGCTGTTTTTT. It is translated as CASSVVSGANTGELFF.

V gene TRBV19 combines with J gene TRBJ2-3; the D gene is possibly TRBD1 (5 bases). Trimming took off 5 bases at V and 2 bases at J, with 8 bases between the two ends. The V gene's germline CDR1 is LNHDA and CDR2 SQIVND (reference sequence). The CDR3 contains 13 residues. In nucleotides, the CDR3 is TGTGCCAGTAGTTCAGGGTCCACAGATACGCAGTATTTT. Encoded protein: CASSSGSTDTQYF.

This clone was recorded once. The J gene is TRBJ1-2, the V gene TRBV4-3; the D is unclear. The ends were cut back, 0 bases at V and 6 bases at J, with 8 bases in the middle. The CDR3 is 13 amino acids. Germline CDR1 and CDR2: LGHNA and YSLEER. The CDR3 spells CASSQDFADGYTF. CDR3 sequence (DNA): TGCGCCAGCAGCCAAGACTTTGCGGATGGCTACACCTTC.

The count of this clone is one. The chain carries TRBV12-3 or TRBV12-4 and TRBJ2-1; 8 nucleotides agree with TRBD1. The CDR3 has 12 amino acids. V was clipped by 7 bases and J by 15 bases; unmatched bases: 11. The DNA of the CDR3 is TGTGCCAGCACCACGGCAGGGACAGGACTGTTCTTC. Translated: CASTTAGTGLFF.

V is TRBV11-2 and J is TRBJ2-1; the D is unclear. This CDR3 is 19 amino acids long. Between the trimmed V and J ends, which lost 4 bases and 4 bases, there was a span of 26 bases. Germline assignment: CDR1 SGHAT and CDR2 FQNNGV. Here the CDR3 reads CASSSFRQAIPSNYNEQFF. CDR3 nucleotides: TGTGCCAGCAGCTCTTTCCGGCAGGCAATCCCTTCGAATTACAATGAGCAGTTCTTC.

This clone was seen only once. The CDR3 is CASSRGQGLDTEAFF. CDR3 in DNA: TGTGCCAGCTCACGCGGACAGGGTTTGGACACTGAAGCTTTCTTT. The chain joins TRBV18 to TRBJ1-1; 8 nucleotides match TRBD1. The CDR3 consists of 15 residues. Trimming took 4 bases from V and 3 from J; bases not matched to a gene: 7. Germline CDR1 reads KGHSH; CDR2 reads LQKENI.

The chain recombines TRBV5-8 with TRBJ2-7, with D possibly matching TRBD1 (6 bases). CDR3 length: 16 amino acids. CDR1 is SGHTS and CDR2 is YDEGEE in the germline V gene. The germline V and J ends were trimmed by 4 bases and 3 bases, with 20 bases remaining between them. In DNA form, the CDR3 reads TGTGCCAGCAGCCTTTCGCGGACAGAGAGGGTCTACGAGCAGTACTTC. It encodes CASSLSRTERVYEQYF.

The gene calls are TRBV5-8 and TRBJ1-3; D is unclear. This CDR3 is 15 amino acids long. The V gene's germline CDR1 is SGHTS and CDR2 YDEGEE. V lost 4 bases and J 2 bases, leaving 13 bases between the germline ends. In DNA, the CDR3 is TGTGCCAGCAGCAAACAGTGGGGAGCTGGAAACACCATATATTTT. This encodes CASSKQWGAGNTIYF.

The V gene is TRBV7-8, the J gene TRBJ2-3; 7 bases line up with TRBD2. The V gene's germline CDR1 is SGHVS and CDR2 FQNEAQ. The CDR3 spans 15 residues. V was pared by 5 bases and J by 0 bases, with 5 bases of the junction left unmatched. The CDR3 bases are TGTGCCAGCAGCCCCAGACTAGCTAGCACAGATACGCAGTATTTT. This encodes CASSPRLASTDTQYF.

This rearrangement joins TRBV27 to TRBJ1-3; 9 bases align to TRBD1. The CDR3 contains 17 residues. Germline V gene sequence: CDR1 MNHEY, CDR2 SMNVEV (reference sequence). Unmatched junction bases numbered 7, after V lost 4 bases and J lost 0 bases. CDR3 amino acids: CASSSRQGVISGNTIYF. The CDR3 coding sequence is TGTGCCAGCAGTTCTCGACAGGGGGTTATCTCTGGAAACACCATATATTTT.

The chain employs TRBV7-9 and TRBJ2-5; TRBD2 might be the D (5 bases). Germline loops: CDR1 SEHNR, CDR2 FQNEAQ (reference sequence). V was shortened by 7 bases and J by 3 bases, with 12 bases between the two germline ends. This CDR3 is 13 amino acids long. CDR3 sequence reads: CASTKTGKETQYF. The CDR3, as DNA: TGTGCCAGCACCAAGACCGGGAAAGAGACCCAGTACTTC.

This clone was seen only once. V and J are TRBV4-1 and TRBJ2-7; 8 bases align to TRBD2. This CDR3 region has 17 residues. Germline lookup yields CDR1 MGHRA and CDR2 YSYEKL. With 0 bases clipped from V and 6 bases from J, the junction kept 13 bases outside the gene matches. CDR3 sequence: CASSQDTAGVGRREQYF. In nucleotides, the CDR3 is TGCGCCAGCAGCCAAGATACAGCGGGGGTGGGGAGGCGCGAGCAGTACTTC.

The chain is built from TRBV5-5 and TRBJ2-2, with TRBD2 matching 15 bases. The V gene end was trimmed by 1 base and the J gene end by 4 bases; junction bases not matched to a gene: 11. The germline V gene encodes CDR1 SGHKS and CDR2 YYEKEE (reference sequence). CDR3 length equals 20 residues. Here the CDR3 reads CASSLTPGLAGGTGTGELFF. The CDR3 DNA is TGTGCCAGCAGCTTGACCCCCGGACTAGCGGGGGGGACTGGCACCGGGGAGCTGTTTTTT.

V gene TRBV7-3 combines with J gene TRBJ2-5; a weak D match, TRBD1 (6 bases). The CDR3 covers 15 residues. Trimming stripped 1 base from V and 5 bases from J, with 14 bases between. CDR1 is SGHTA and CDR2 is FQGTGA in the germline V gene. This CDR3 reads CASSLMGQGRETQYF. The CDR3 DNA follows: TGTGCCAGCAGCTTAATGGGTCAGGGGCGCGAGACCCAGTACTTC.

This rearrangement joins TRBV4-1 to TRBJ1-1; D is perhaps TRBD1 (5 bases). Trimming shortened V by 11 bases and J by 3 bases, and 16 bases separated the two germline ends. This CDR3 spans 13 amino acids. The germline V gene encodes CDR1 MGHRA and CDR2 YSYEKL. The CDR3 bases are TGCGCCGGGATGGGGCCTGGGGACACTGAAGCTTTCTTT. It specifies CAGMGPGDTEAFF.